This section outlines one T cell receptor (beta chain) sequence together with its context. Its antigen is not identified. This specimen belongs to a study of cytomegalovirus exposure and HLA in healthy donors. The PCR had 60 Vbeta and 13 Jbeta primers. Source study methods: Later reanalysis found 75 million to 100 million unique TCR beta chains, roughly 9.9 million of them shared. Using immunoSEQ multiplex PCR, the repertoire was profiled, and TCRdb retains in-frame clones only, with some absent. D and trimming were read from the DNA, whereas the V and J calls and clone size are those reported in that table. The table includes under 85,000 clones, roughly 75% detected once. V was trimmed by 0 bases and J by 4 bases, leaving 4 bases between them. Per the germline V gene, CDR1 is MGHRA and CDR2 is YSYEKL. This CDR3 spans 13 amino acids. Study-wide results and limits: The authors listed some 150 TCR beta chains as cytomegalovirus-associated.

The clonotype originates from a woman aged 30 to 39 in good health and CMV-seronegative. This sequence joins TRBV4-1 and TRBJ1-5; no clear D. Sequences were obtained from PBMCs. The CDR3 region has the DNA TGCGCCAGCAGCCAAGATATGAATCAGCCCCAGCATTTT. Translating gives CASSQDMNQPQHF.